This T cell receptor beta chain originates from a study of T cell repertoires in cytomegalovirus infection. At the level of the study: Public signatures in TCR beta pointed to CMV infection and matching HLA type.

The V gene end was trimmed by 0 bases and the J gene end by 7 bases; junction bases not matched to a gene: 10. Germline V gene data show CDR1 as MGHRA and CDR2 as YSYEKL. The CDR3 loop spans 17 amino acids. Using its own MiXCR run on the reads, TCRdb lists one record per CDR3 protein. This table has nearly 550,000 distinct CDR3 sequences, 16% appearing once. This clonotype was detected many times. V and J are TRBV4-1 and TRBJ2-1, with 9 bases matching TRBD2. This TCR derives from a human donor in good health (CMV status not recorded). Some clones in this sample may be carry-over from other donors' samples. The sequencing input was CD8+ T cells from PBMCs. In DNA form, the CDR3 reads TGCGCCAGCAGCCAAGAGGGCGCGGGAGGGCCGGAAAATGAGCAGTTCTTC. Amino acid sequence: CASSQEGAGGPENEQFF.